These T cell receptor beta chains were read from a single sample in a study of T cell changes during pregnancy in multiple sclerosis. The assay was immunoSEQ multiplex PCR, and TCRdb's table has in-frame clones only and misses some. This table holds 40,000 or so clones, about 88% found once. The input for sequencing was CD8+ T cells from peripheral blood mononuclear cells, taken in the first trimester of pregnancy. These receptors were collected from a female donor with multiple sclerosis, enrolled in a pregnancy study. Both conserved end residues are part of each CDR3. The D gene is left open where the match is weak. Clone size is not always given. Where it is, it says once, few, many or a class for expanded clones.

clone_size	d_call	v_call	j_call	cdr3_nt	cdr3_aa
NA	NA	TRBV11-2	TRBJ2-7	TGTGCCAGCAGCTTAGAGGGGACATGGGGGCAGTACTTC	CASSLEGTWGQYF
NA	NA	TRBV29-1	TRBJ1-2	TGCAGCGTTGTTCGCCTTGGGGGGGGATTTAACTATGGCTACACCTTC	CSVVRLGGGFNYGYTF
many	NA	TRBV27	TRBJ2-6	TGTGCCAGCAGTTTATTCGGTGGGGCCAACGTCCTGACTTTC	CASSLFGGANVLTF
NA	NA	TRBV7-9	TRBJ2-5	TGTGCCAGCAGCTTAGGGGAGGATAAAGAGACCCAGTACTTC	CASSLGEDKETQYF
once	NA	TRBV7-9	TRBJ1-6	TGTGCCAGCAGCTTAGGGCAGGGCGGGGCGTCACCCCTCCACTTT	CASSLGQGGASPLHF
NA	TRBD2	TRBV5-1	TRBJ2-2	TGCGCCAGCAGCTTGGATCGGGGAGGGGACACCGGGGAGCTGTTTTTT	CASSLDRGGDTGELFF
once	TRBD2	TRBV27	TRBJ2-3	TGTGCCAGCAGTCCTTGGAGTCTAGCGGGGGGGCTTGACACAGATACGCAGTATTTT	CASSPWSLAGGLDTDTQYF
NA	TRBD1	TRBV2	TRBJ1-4	TGTGCCACCCTAGACAGGGTAGGAGGTGAAAAACTGTTTTTT	CATLDRVGGEKLFF
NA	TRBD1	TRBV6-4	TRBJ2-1	TGTGCCAGCAGCCGGACAGGCCACAATGAGCAGTTCTTC	CASSRTGHNEQFF
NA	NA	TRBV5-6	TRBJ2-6	TGTGCCAGCAGCTTCCCATCCTCTGGGGCCAACGTCCTGACTTTC	CASSFPSSGANVLTF
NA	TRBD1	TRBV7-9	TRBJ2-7	TGTGCCAGCAGCCCCGGGACAGGAGCCTACGAGCAGTACTTC	CASSPGTGAYEQYF
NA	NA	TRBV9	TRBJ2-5	TGTGCCAGCAGCGTGACAGCCAAAGAGACCCAGTACTTC	CASSVTAKETQYF
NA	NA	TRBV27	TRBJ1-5	TGTGCCAGCAGTTTATGGGCAGGGGGCAATCAGCCCCAGCATTTT	CASSLWAGGNQPQHF
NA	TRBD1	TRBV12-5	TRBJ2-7	TGTGCTAGTGGGGAGACAGGGGACCACGAGCAGTACTTC	CASGETGDHEQYF
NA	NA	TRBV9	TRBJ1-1	TGTGCCAGCAGCGTAGGGCAGTTGAACACTGAAGCTTTCTTT	CASSVGQLNTEAFF
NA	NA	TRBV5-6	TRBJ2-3	TGTGCCAGCAGCTTGGGACTCCACACAGATACGCAGTATTTT	CASSLGLHTDTQYF
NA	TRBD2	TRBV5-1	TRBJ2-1	TGCGCCAGCAGCTGGGCAGGGACTAGCGGGGGCTCCCCCTACAATGAGCAGTTCTTC	CASSWAGTSGGSPYNEQFF
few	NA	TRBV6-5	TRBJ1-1	TGTGCCAGCAGTTACTCTACAGGACATCCGGTTCTTGAAGCTTTCTTT	CASSYSTGHPVLEAFF
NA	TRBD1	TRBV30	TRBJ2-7	TGTGCCTGGAGGGACAGGGGTGAGGCGGAGCAGTACTTC	CAWRDRGEAEQYF
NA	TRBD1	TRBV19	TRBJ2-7	TGTGCCAGTAGTATAGACCCCGGGACAGGGTACGACGAGCAGTACTTC	CASSIDPGTGYDEQYF
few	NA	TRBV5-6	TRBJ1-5	TGTGCCAGCAGCTTGACAGGCAGCTATAGCAATCAGCCCCAGCATTTT	CASSLTGSYSNQPQHF
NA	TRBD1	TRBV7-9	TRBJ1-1	TGTGCCAGCAGCTTAGACGCCGGAGGGACAGGGAACACTGAAGCTTTCTTT	CASSLDAGGTGNTEAFF